This TCR beta chain stems from a study of blood T cell repertoires in COVID-19. As for the study in general: Both acute and convalescent COVID-19 samples were obtained from the United States, Italy and Spain.

This table comes from immunoSEQ multiplex PCR, and its TCRdb copy is limited to in-frame clones, with some not included. The sample consists of tens of thousands of clones, 75% to 90% of them appearing once. The V end was cut by 3 bases, the J end by 5 bases, with 13 bases between. CDR3 length: 14 amino acids. The V gene's germline CDR1 is MGHDK and CDR2 SYGVNS. This clone turned up a few times. The receptor comes from a woman aged 60 to 75 with COVID-19, enrolled during active disease. The chain employs TRBV25-1 and TRBJ1-2; a possible D gene is TRBD1 (6 bases). Sequencing was performed on peripheral blood. CDR3 loop: CASSEGRGQYGYTF. CDR3 nucleotide sequence: TGTGCCAGCAGTGAGGGCAGGGGTCAATATGGCTACACCTTC.